This record covers a single T cell receptor beta chain. The sample is drawn from a study of blood T cell repertoires in COVID-19. Study details: COVID-19 samples from acute and convalescent phases originated in the United States, Italy and Spain. In each case, the material was cDNA or gDNA derived from T cells, B-cell-depleted T cells, or PBMCs.

In the original analysis: The authors estimated nucleated cell counts from reference gene primer amplification. Clones were sequenced by immunoSEQ multiplex PCR, and TCRdb holds only the in-frame ones, with some missing. That table supplies the V and J calls and clone size; D and trimming were determined from the DNA. The sample has some 130,000 clones; around 89% are singletons. Germline V gives CDR1 MNHEY, CDR2 SVGAGI. The CDR3 spans 15 residues. Trimming took off 2 bases at V and 8 bases at J, with 18 bases between the two ends. Sequencing was carried out using peripheral blood. The chain has TRBV6-5 and TRBJ1-2; D might be TRBD1 (6 bases). This sequence was found in a man aged 60 to 69 with active or convalescent COVID-19. CDR3 DNA: TGTGCCAGCAGTTACGAACAGGGCCCCTTTGGCGGCTACACCTTC. Its protein is CASSYEQGPFGGYTF.